This entry is about one T cell receptor beta chain. No antigen is known for it. This specimen comes from a study of CXCR3-negative and CXCR3-positive naive CD8 T cells. Study information: Each library gave roughly 1.6 +/- 0.3 million of around 140 million TRB reads.

The sorter processed each CD8+ T cell subset in triplicate at over 250,000 cells apiece. A CD45RO-CCR7+CD27+CD95- phenotype identified naive CD8+ T cells. Per the germline V gene, CDR1 is SEHNR and CDR2 is FQNEAQ (reference sequence). The CDR3 sequence is 16 residues long. Study results and caveats: CD5 surface expression was similar among naive subsets, and TCR strength was estimated by inference from TRB CDR3 properties. For CXCR3-positive naive cells, TRB CDR3s were more hydrophobic than those of CXCR3-negative naive cells.

Researchers prepared the TRB cDNA libraries using 5' RACE with UMI labels. Each CDR3 protein gets one entry in TCRdb, which reprocessed the 5' RACE reads and gives no DNA. This table lists about 63,000 distinct CDR3 sequences. V gene TRBV7-9 combines with J gene TRBJ2-3; TCRdb names TRBD1, which stays unverified in the absence of DNA. The sequenced sample was naive CXCR3+ CD8+ T cells from blood. Subset in this sample: CD45RO-CCR7+CD27+CD95- naive CD8+ T cells expressing CXCR3 (TNR3+). The sequence came from a human donor in good health. Some clones in this sample may be carry-over from other donors' samples. CDR3 loop: CASSSKVGGPVDTQYF.